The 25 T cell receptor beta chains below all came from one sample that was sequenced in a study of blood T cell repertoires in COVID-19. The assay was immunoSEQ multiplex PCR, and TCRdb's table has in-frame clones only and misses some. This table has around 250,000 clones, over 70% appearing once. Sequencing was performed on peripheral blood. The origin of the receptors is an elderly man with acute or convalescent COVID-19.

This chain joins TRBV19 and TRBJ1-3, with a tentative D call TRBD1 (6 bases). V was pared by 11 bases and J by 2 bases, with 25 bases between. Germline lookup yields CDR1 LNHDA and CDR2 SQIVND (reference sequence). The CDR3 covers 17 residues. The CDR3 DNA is TGTGCCTCCGCGATGGGCATAACAGGGAAGGCTGGAAACACCATATATTTT. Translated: CASAMGITGKAGNTIYF.

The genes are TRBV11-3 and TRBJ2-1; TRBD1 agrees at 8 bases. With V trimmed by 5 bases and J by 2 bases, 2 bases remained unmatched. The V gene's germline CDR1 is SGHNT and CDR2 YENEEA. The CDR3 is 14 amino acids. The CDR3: CASSRQGTYNEQFF. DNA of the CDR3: TGTGCCAGCAGCCGACAGGGGACCTACAATGAGCAGTTCTTC.

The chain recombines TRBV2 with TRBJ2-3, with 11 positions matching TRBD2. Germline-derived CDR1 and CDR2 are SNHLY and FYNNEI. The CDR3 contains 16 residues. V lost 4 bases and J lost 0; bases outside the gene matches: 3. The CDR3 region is CASSVLAGVSTDTQYF. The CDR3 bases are TGTGCCAGCAGTGTACTAGCGGGAGTCAGCACAGATACGCAGTATTTT.

CDR3 residues: CASSQGTGVGQPQHF. In DNA, the CDR3 is TGTGCCAGCAGCCAAGGGACAGGGGTTGGTCAGCCCCAGCATTTT. The chain joins TRBV4-2 to TRBJ1-5, with 9 bases identical to TRBD1. Germline trimming cut 1 base from V and 6 bases from J; bases unmatched to any gene: 4. Germline lookup yields CDR1 LGHNA and CDR2 YNFKEQ. This CDR3 is 15 amino acids long.

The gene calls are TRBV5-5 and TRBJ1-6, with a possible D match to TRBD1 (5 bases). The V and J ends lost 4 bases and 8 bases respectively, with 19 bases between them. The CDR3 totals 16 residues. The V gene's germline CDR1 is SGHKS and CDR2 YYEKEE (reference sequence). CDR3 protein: CASSATGLGRDSPLHF. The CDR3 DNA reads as TGTGCCAGCAGCGCCACGGGACTAGGAAGGGATTCACCCCTCCACTTT.

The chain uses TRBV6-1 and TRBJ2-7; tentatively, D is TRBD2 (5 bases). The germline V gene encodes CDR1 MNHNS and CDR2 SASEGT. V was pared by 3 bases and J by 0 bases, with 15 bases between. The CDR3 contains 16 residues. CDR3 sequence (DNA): TGTGCCAGCAGTGACGAGGGCGCCCGAAGCTCCTACGAGCAGTACTTC. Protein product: CASSDEGARSSYEQYF.

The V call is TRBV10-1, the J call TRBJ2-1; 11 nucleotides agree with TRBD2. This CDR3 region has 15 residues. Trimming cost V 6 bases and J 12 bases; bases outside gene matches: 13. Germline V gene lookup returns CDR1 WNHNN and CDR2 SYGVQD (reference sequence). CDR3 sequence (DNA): TGCGCCAGCAGCGGACTAGCGGGTGGACCGTTGGTGCAGTTCTTC. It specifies CASSGLAGGPLVQFF.

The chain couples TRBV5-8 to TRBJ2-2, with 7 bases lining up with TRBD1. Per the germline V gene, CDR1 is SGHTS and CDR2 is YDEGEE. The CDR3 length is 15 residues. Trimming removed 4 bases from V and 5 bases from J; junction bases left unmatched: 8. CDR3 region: CASSLDRVGTGELFF. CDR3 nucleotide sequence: TGTGCCAGCAGCCTTGACAGGGTTGGAACCGGGGAGCTGTTTTTT.

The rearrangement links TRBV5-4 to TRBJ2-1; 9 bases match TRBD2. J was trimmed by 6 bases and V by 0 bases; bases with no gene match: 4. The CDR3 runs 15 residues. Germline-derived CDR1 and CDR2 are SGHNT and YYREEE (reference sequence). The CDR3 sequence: CASSLVTSGLNEQFF. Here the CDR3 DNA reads TGTGCCAGCAGCTTGGTGACTAGCGGACTCAATGAGCAGTTCTTC.

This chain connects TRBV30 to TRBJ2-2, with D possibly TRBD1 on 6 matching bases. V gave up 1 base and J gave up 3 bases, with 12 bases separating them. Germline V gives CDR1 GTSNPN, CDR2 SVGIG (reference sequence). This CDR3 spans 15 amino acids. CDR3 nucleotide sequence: TGTGCCTGGAGTGGGTCAGGGGACGACACCGGGGAGCTGTTTTTT. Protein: CAWSGSGDDTGELFF.

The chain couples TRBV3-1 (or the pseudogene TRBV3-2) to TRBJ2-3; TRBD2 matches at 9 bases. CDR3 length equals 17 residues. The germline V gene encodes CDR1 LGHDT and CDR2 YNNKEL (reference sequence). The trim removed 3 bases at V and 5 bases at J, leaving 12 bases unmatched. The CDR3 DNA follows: TGTGCCAGCAGCCAGGATCGCCTAGCGGGGCCTGGAGATACGCAGTATTTT. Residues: CASSQDRLAGPGDTQYF.

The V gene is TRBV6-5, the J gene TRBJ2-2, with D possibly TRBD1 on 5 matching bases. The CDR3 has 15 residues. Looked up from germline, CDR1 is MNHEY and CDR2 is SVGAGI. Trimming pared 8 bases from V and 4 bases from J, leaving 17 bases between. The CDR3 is CASLGHGSGTGELFF. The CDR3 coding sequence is TGTGCCAGCCTAGGACATGGTTCGGGCACCGGGGAGCTGTTTTTT.

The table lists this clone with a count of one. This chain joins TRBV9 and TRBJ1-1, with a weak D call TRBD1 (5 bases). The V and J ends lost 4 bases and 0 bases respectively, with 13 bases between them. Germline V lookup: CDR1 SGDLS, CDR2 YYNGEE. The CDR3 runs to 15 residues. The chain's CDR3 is CASSPQTEVNTEAFF. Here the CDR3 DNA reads TGTGCCAGCAGCCCCCAGACAGAGGTGAACACTGAAGCTTTCTTT.

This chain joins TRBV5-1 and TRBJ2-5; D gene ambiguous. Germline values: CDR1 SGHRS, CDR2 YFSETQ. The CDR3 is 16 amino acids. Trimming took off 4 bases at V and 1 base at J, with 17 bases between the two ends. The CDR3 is CASSREMQDTQETQYF. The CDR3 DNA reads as TGCGCCAGCAGCCGTGAGATGCAAGACACCCAAGAGACCCAGTACTTC.

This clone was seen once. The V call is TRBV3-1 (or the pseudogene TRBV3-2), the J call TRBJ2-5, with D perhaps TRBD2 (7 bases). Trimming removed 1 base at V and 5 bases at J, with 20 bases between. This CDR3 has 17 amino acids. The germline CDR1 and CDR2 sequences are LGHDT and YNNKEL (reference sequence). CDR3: CASSQVLGGESWETQYF. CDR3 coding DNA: TGTGCCAGCAGCCAAGTTTTAGGGGGGGAGAGTTGGGAGACCCAGTACTTC.

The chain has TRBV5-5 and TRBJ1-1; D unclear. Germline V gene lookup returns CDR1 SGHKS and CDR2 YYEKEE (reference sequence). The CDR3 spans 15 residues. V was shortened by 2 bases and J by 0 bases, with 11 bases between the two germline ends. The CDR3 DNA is TGTGCCAGCAGCTTAGAGCAATTCATGAACACTGAAGCTTTCTTT. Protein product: CASSLEQFMNTEAFF.

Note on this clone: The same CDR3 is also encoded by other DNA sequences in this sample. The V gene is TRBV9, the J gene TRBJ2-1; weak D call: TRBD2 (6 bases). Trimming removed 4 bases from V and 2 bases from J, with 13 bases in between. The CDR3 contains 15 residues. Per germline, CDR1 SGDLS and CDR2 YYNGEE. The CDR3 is CASSPRDWTYNEQFF. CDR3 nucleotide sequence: TGTGCCAGCAGCCCCCGGGACTGGACCTACAATGAGCAGTTCTTC. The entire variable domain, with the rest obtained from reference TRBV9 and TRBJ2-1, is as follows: DSGVTQTPKHLITATGQRVTLRCSPRSGDLSVYWYQQSLDQGLQFLIQYYNGEERAKGNILERFSAQQFPDLHSELNLSSLELGDSALYFCASSPRDWTYNEQFFGPGTRLTVL.

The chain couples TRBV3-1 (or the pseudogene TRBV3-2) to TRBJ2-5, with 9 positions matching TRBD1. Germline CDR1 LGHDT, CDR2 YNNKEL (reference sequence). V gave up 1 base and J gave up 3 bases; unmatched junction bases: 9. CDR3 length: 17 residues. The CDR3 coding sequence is TGTGCCAGCAGCCAAGGATGGGGGACAGGGCCGAAAGAGACCCAGTACTTC. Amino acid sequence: CASSQGWGTGPKETQYF.

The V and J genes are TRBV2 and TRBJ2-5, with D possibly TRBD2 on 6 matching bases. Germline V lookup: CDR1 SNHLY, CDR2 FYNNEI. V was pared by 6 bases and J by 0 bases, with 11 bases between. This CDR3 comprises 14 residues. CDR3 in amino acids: CASRDSGYQETQYF. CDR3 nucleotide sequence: TGTGCCAGCAGGGATAGCGGCTACCAAGAGACCCAGTACTTC. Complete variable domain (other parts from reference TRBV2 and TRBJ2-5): EPEVTQTPSHQVTQMGQEVILRCVPISNHLYFYWYRQILGQKVEFLVSFYNNEISEKSEIFDDQFSVERPDGSNFTLKIRSTKLEDSAMYFCASRDSGYQETQYFGPGTRLLVL.

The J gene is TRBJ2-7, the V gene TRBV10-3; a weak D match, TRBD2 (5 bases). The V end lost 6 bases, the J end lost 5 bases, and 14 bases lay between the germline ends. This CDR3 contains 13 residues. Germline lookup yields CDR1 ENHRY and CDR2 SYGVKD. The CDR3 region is CAIRRAVSNEQYF. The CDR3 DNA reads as TGTGCCATCAGGCGGGCAGTAAGCAACGAGCAGTACTTC.

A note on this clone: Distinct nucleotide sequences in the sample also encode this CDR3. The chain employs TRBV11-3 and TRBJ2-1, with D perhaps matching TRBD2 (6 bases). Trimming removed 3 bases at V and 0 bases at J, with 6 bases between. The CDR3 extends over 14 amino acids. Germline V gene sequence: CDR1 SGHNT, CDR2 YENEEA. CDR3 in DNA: TGTGCCAGCAGCTTGGGGGGCTCCTACAATGAGCAGTTCTTC. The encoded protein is CASSLGGSYNEQFF.

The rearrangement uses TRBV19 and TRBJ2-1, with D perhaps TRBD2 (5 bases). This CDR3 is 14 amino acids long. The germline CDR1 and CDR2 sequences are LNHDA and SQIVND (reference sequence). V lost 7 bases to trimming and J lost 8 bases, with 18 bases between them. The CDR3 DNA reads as TGTGCCAGTACCATCCGGGATGGACCCCATGAGCAGTTCTTC. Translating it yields CASTIRDGPHEQFF.

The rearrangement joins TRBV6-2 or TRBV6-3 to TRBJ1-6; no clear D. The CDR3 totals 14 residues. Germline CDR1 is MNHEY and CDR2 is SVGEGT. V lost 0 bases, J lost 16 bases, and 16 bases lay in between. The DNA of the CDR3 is TGTGCCAGCAGTTACTCGGGCGCCGCCGGTGCACTCCACTTT. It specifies CASSYSGAAGALHF.

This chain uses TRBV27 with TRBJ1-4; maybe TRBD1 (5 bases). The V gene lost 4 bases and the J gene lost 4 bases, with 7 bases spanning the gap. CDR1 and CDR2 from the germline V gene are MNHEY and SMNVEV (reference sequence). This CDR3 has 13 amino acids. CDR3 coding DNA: TGTGCCAGCAGTTGGGGGGGTAATGAAAAACTGTTTTTT. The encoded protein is CASSWGGNEKLFF. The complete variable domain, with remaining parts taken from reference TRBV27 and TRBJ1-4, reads EAQVTQNPRYLITVTGKKLTVTCSQNMNHEYMSWYRQDPGLGLRQIYYSMNVEVTDKGDVPEGYKVSRKEKRNFPLILESPSPNQTSLYFCASSWGGNEKLFFGSGTQLSVL.

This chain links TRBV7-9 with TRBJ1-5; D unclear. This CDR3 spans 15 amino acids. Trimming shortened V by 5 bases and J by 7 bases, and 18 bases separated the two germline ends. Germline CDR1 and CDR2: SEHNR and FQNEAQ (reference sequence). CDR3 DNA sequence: TGTGCCAGCAGCGTAGGTCCCGGGGTCGGACAGCCCCAGCATTTT. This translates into CASSVGPGVGQPQHF.